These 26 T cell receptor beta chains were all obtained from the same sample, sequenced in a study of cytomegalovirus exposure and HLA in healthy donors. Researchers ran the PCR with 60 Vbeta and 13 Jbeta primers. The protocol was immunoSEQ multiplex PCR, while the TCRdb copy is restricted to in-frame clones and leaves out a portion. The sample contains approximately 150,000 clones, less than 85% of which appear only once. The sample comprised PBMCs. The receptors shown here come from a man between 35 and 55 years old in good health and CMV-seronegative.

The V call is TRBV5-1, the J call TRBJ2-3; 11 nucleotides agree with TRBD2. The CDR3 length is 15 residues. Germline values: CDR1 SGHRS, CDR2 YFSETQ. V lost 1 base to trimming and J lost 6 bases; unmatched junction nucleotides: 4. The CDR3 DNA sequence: TGCGCCAGCAGCTTGACTAGCGGGGGCGGGGATACGCAGTATTTT. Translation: CASSLTSGGGDTQYF.

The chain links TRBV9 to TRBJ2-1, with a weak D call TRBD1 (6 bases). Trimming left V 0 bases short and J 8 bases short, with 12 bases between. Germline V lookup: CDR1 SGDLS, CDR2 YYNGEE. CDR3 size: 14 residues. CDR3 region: CASSVAWGQHEQFF. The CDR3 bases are TGTGCCAGCAGCGTAGCGTGGGGGCAACATGAGCAGTTCTTC.

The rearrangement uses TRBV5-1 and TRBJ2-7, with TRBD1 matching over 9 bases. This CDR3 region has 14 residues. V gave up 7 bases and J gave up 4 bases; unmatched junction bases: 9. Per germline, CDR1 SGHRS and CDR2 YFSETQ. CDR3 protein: CASSLGQGGYEQYF. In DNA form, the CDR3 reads TGCGCCAGCTCCCTGGGACAGGGAGGATACGAGCAGTACTTC.

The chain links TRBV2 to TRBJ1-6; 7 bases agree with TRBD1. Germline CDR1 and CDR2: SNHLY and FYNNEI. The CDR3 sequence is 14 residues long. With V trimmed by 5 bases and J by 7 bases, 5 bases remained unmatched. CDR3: CASSTGAGNSPLHF. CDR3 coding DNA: TGTGCCAGCAGTACAGGGGCGGGAAATTCACCCCTCCACTTT. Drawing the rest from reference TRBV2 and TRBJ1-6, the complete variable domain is EPEVTQTPSHQVTQMGQEVILRCVPISNHLYFYWYRQILGQKVEFLVSFYNNEISEKSEIFDDQFSVERPDGSNFTLKIRSTKLEDSAMYFCASSTGAGNSPLHFGNGTRLTVT.

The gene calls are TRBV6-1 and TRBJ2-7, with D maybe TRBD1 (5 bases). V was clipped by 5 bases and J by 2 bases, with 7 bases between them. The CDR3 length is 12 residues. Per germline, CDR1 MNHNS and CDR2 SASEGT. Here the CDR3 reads CASSLTAYEQYF. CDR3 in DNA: TGTGCCAGCAGTTTGACAGCCTACGAGCAGTACTTC.

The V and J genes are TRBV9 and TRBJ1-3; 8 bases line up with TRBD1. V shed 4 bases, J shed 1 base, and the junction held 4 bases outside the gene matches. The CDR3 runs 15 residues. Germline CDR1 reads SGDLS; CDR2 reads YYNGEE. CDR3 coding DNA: TGTGCCAGCAGCACCCGGACAGGGTCTGGAAACACCATATATTTT. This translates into CASSTRTGSGNTIYF.

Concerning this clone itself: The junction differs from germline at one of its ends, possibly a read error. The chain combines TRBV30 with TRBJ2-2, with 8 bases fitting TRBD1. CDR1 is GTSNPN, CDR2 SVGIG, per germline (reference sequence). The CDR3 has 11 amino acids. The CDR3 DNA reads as TGTGCCTGGGGACGGACAGGGACGCCTCTTTTT. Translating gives CAWGRTGTPLF.

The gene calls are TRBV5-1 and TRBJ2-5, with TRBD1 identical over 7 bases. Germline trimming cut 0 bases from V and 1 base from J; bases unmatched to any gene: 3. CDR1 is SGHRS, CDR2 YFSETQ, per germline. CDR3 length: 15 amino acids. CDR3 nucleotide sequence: TGCGCCAGCAGCTTGGGGACAGGCCTCCAAGAGACCCAGTACTTC. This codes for CASSLGTGLQETQYF.

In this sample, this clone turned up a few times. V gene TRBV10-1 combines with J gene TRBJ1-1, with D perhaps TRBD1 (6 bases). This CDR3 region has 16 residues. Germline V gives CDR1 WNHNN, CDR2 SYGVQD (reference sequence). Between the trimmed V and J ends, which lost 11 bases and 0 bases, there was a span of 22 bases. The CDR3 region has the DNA TGCGCCGGGCCTCCACGGGACATAGTAATGAACACTGAAGCTTTCTTT. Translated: CAGPPRDIVMNTEAFF.

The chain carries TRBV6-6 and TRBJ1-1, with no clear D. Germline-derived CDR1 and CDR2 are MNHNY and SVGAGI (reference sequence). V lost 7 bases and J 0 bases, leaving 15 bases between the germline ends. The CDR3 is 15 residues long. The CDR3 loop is CASTIYGYMNTEAFF. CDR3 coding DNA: TGTGCCAGCACCATCTACGGGTACATGAACACTGAAGCTTTCTTT.

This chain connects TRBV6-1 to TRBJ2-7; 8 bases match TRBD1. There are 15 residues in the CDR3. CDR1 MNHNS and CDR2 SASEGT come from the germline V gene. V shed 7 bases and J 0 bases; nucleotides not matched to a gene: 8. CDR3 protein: CASNPDRAFSYEQYF. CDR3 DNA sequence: TGTGCCAGCAACCCGGACAGGGCATTCTCCTACGAGCAGTACTTC.

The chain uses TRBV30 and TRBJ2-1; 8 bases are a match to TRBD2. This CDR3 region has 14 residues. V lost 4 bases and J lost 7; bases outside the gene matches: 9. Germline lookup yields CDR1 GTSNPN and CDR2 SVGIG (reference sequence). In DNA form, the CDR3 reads TGTGCCTGGAATAGCGGGGCCTCGTCGAATGAGCAGTTCTTC. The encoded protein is CAWNSGASSNEQFF.

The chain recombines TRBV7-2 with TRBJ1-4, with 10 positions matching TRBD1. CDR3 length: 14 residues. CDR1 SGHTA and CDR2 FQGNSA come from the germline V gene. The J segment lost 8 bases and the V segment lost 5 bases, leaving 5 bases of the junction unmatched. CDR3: CASSMDRGREKLFF. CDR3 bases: TGTGCCAGCAGCATGGACAGGGGGAGGGAAAAACTGTTTTTT.

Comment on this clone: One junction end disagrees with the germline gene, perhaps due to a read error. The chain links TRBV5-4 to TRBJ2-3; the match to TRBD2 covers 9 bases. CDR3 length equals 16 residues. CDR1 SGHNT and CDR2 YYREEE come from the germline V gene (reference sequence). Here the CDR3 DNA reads TGTGCCGGCAGAAGAGGGGGGCGGGGGGGGATAGATACGCAGTATTTT. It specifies CAGRRGGRGGIDTQYF.

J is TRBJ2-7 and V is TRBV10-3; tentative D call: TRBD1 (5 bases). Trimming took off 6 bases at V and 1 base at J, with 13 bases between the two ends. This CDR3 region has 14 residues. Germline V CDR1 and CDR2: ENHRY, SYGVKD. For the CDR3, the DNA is TGTGCCATCAGACAGGAGTTAGTGTCCTACGAGCAGTACTTC. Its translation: CAIRQELVSYEQYF.

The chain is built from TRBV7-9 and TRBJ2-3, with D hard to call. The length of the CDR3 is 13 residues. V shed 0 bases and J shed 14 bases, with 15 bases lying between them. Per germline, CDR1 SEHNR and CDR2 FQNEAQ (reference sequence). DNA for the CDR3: TGTGCCAGCAGCTTAGCGCCCCACCAGGAAAGGTATTTT. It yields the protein CASSLAPHQERYF.

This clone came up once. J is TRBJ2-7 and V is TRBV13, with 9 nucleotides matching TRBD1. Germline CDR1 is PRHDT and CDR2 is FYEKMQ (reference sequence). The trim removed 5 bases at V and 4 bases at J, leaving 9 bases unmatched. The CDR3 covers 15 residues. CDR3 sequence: CASSARTGGRYEQYF. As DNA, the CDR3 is TGTGCCAGCAGCGCCCGTACAGGGGGCAGGTACGAGCAGTACTTC.

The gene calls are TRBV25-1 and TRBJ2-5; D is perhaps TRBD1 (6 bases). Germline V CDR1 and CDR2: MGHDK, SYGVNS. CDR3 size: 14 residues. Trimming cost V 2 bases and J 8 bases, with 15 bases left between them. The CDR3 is CASSEGTTQRTQYF. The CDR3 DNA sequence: TGTGCCAGCAGTGAAGGGACAACTCAGAGAACCCAGTACTTC.

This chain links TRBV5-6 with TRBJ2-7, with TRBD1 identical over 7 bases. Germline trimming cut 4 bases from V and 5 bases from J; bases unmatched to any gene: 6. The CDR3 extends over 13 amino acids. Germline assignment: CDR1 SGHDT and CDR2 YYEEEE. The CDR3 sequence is CASSPTGNHEQYF. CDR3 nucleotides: TGTGCCAGCAGCCCGACAGGGAACCACGAGCAGTACTTC.

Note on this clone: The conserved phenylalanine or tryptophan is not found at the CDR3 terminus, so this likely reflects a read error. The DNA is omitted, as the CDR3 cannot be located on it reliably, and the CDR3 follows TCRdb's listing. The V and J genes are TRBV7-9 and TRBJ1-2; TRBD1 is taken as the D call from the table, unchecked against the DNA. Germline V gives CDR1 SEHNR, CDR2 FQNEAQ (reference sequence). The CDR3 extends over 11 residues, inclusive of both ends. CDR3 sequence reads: CSVSTGDFPLL.

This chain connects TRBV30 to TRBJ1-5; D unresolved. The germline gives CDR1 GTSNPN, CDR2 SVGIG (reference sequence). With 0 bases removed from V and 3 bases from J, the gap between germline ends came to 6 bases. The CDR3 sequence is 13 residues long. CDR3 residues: CAWSVHLNQPQHF. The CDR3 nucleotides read TGTGCCTGGAGTGTACACCTCAATCAGCCCCAGCATTTT.

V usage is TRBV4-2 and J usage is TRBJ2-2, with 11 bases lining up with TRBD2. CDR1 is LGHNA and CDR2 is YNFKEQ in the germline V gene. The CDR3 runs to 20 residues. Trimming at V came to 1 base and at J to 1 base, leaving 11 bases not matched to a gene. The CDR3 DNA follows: TGTGCCAGCAGCCAAGTCAGGTCCGCCGGGACTAGCGGGAACACCGGGGAGCTGTTTTTT. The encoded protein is CASSQVRSAGTSGNTGELFF.

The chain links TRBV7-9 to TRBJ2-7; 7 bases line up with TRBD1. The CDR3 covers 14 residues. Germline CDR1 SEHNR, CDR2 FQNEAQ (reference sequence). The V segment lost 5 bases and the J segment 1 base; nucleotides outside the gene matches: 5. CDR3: CASSPQTGSYEQYF. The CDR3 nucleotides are TGTGCCAGCAGCCCGCAGACAGGGTCCTACGAGCAGTACTTC.

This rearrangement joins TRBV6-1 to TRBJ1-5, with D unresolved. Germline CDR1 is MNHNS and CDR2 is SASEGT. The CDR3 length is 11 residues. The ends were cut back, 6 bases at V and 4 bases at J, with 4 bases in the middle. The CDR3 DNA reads TGTGCCAGCAGGCAGAATCAGCCCCAGCATTTT. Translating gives CASRQNQPQHF.

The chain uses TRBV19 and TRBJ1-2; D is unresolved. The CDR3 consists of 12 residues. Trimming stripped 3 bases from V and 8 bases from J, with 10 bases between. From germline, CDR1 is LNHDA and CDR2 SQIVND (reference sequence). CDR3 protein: CASSMESGGYTF. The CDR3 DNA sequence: TGTGCCAGTAGTATGGAAAGCGGGGGCTACACCTTC.

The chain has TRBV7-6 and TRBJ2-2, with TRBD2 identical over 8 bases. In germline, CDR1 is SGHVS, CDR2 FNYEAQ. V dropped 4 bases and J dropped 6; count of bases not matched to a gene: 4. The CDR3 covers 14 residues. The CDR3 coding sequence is TGTGCCAGCAGCTCCTCCGGGGGGGCCGGGGAGCTGTTTTTT. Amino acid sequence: CASSSSGGAGELFF.